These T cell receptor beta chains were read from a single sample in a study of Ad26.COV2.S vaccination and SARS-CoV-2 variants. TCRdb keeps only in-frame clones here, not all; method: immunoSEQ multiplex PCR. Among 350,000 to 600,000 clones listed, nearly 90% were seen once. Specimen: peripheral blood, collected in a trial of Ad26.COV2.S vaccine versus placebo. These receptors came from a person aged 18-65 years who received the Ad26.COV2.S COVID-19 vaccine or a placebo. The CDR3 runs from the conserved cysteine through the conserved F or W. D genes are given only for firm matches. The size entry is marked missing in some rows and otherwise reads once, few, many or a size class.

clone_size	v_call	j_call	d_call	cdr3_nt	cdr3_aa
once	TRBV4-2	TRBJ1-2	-	TGTGCCAGCAGCCAAGACGGGGGGCTGGTGGGAGGCTACACCTTC	CASSQDGGLVGGYTF
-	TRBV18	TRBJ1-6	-	TGTGCCAGCTCACTTGGACGGGCGTCACCGAATTCACCCCTCCACTTT	CASSLGRASPNSPLHF
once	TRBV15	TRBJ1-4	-	TGTGCCACCAGCAGAGATGGGGCGGCCACGAATGAAAAACTGTTTTTT	CATSRDGAATNEKLFF
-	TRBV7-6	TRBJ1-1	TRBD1	TGTGCCAGCAGCTTCGGGACAGGGGGGGCTACTGAAGCTTTCTTT	CASSFGTGGATEAFF
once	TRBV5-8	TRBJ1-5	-	TGTGCCAGCAGCTTGGGTCGGGGGGGGAGCCGACAGCCCCAGCATTTT	CASSLGRGGSRQPQHF
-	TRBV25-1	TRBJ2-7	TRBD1	TGTGCCAGCAGTAACGGACAGGCGCGGTACGAGCAGTACTTC	CASSNGQARYEQYF
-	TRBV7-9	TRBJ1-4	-	TGTGCCAGCAGCGCCACAGGTTGGCAAACTAATGAAAAACTGTTTTTT	CASSATGWQTNEKLFF
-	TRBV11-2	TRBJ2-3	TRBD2	TGTGCCAGCAGCCCGAACCTAGCGGGATCGGGGTCGGATACGCAGTATTTT	CASSPNLAGSGSDTQYF
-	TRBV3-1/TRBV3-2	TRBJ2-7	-	TGTGCCAGCAGCCAAGCAGCCTGGGGGGAGCAGTACTTC	CASSQAAWGEQYF
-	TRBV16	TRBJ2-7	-	TGTGCCAGCAGCCGGGACTCTTTTACCTACGAGCAGTACTTC	CASSRDSFTYEQYF
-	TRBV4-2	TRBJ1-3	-	TGTGCCAGCAGCCAACTGGACAGTCGGGGAAACACCATATATTTT	CASSQLDSRGNTIYF
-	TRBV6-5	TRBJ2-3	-	TGTGCCAGCAGCGGCCAAGCATCAGATACGCAGTATTTT	CASSGQASDTQYF
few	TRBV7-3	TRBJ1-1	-	TGTGCCAGCAGCTTGACAGCGAACACTGAAGCTTTCTTT	CASSLTANTEAFF
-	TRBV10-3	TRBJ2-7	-	TGTGCCCATTCTGTGGGGACCGAGCAGTACTTC	CAHSVGTEQYF
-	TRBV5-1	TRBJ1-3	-	TGCGCCAGCAGCTTGGCCCCCGGATTCTCTGGAAACACCATATATTTT	CASSLAPGFSGNTIYF
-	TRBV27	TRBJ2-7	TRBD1	TGTGCCAGCAGCAAGGGACAGGGTTACGAGCAGTACTTC	CASSKGQGYEQYF
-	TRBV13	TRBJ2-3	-	TGTGCCAGCAGCTATGCCCATACGCAGTATTTT	CASSYAHTQYF
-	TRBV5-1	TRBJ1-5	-	TGCGCCAGCAGCCCGACCGGTCCCGATCAGCCCCAGCATTTT	CASSPTGPDQPQHF
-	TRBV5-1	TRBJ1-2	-	TGCGCCAGCAGCTCGATGGGGCAGGAGAACTATGGCTACACCTTC	CASSSMGQENYGYTF
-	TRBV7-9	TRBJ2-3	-	TGTGCCAGCAGCTTAGTGGGGGTGGACTTCCGGGGCACAGATACGCAGTATTTT	CASSLVGVDFRGTDTQYF
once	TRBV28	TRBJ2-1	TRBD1	TGTGCCAGCCCCCCCCGTGTACTAGGACAGGGCGCCTACAATGAGCAGTTCTTC	CASPPRVLGQGAYNEQFF
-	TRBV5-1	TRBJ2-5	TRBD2	TGCGCCAGCAGCTCGGGACTAGCGGGCGGCCAAGAGACCCAGTACTTC	CASSSGLAGGQETQYF
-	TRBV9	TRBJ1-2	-	TGTGCCAGCAGCGTAGATGCTAACTATGGCTACACCTTC	CASSVDANYGYTF
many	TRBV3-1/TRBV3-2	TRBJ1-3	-	TGTGCCAGCAGCCGGGGACTTGGGTCTGGAAACACCATATATTTT	CASSRGLGSGNTIYF
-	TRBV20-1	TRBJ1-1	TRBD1	TGCAGTGCCGGGACAGTCACTGAAGCTTTCTTT	CSAGTVTEAFF
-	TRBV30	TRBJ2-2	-	TGTGCCTGGGCAGAATGGGGATCGGGCACCGGGGAGCTGTTTTTT	CAWAEWGSGTGELFF
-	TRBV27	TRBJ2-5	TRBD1	TGTGCCAGCAGAATAATTAACCGACAGGGCAGGGAGACCCAGTACTTC	CASRIINRQGRETQYF
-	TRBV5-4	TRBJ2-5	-	TGTGCCAGCAGCGGAGAAAACCTGTACCAAGAGACCCAGTACTTC	CASSGENLYQETQYF
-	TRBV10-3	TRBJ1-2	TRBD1	TGTGCCATCAAACCTGGACAGGGTAACTATGGCTACACCTTC	CAIKPGQGNYGYTF
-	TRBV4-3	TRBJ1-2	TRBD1	TGCGCCAGCAGCCAGGGACAGGGAGCGGGTGGCTACACCTTC	CASSQGQGAGGYTF
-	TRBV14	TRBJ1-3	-	TGTGCCAGCAGCCTCACTAGCACCATATATTTT	CASSLTSTIYF
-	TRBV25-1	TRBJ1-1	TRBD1	TGTGCCAGCAGTTTGGCAGGGGGCATCACTGAAGCTTTCTTT	CASSLAGGITEAFF
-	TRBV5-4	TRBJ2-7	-	TGTGCCAGCAGCTCAGGGATCAAGGGCTCCTACGAGCAGTACTTC	CASSSGIKGSYEQYF
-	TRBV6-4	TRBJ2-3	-	TGTGCCAGCAGTGAGCAGGGAGCGAATACGCAGTATTTT	CASSEQGANTQYF
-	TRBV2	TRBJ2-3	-	TGTGCCAGCAGTGAAGGAGGGCTAAATACGCAGTATTTT	CASSEGGLNTQYF
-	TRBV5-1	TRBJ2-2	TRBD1	TGCGCCAGCAGCTTGATGACAGGGAAAACCGGGGAGCTGTTTTTT	CASSLMTGKTGELFF
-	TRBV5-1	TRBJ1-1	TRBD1	TGCGCCAGCAGCTTCGGACAGGCGAACACTGAAGCTTTCTTT	CASSFGQANTEAFF
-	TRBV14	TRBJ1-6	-	TGTGCCAGCAGCCAGACCCCATTTTCACCCCTCCACTTT	CASSQTPFSPLHF
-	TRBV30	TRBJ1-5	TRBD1	TGTGCCTGGAGTTCACCGGGACAGGGCCCAATTTCGAATCAGCCCCAGCATTTT	CAWSSPGQGPISNQPQHF
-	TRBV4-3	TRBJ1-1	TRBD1	TGCGCCAGCAGCCAAGACCCACGAACCAGGGGGAAAGCTTTCTTT	CASSQDPRTRGKAFF
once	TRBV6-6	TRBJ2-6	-	TGTGCCAGCAGTTATGCCTCTGGGGCCAACGTCCTGACTTTC	CASSYASGANVLTF
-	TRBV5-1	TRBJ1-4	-	TGCGCCAGCAGCTTGGGTTTTACTAATGAAAAACTGTTTTTT	CASSLGFTNEKLFF
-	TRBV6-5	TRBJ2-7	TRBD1	TGTGCCAGCAGTTATTACACAGGGGGCTCCTACGAGCAGTACTTC	CASSYYTGGSYEQYF
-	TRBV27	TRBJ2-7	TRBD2	TGTGCCAGCAGTCTAGCCGGGACTAGCGGGAGTGCTGAGTACTTC	CASSLAGTSGSAEYF
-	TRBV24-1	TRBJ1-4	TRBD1	TGTGCCACCAGTGCAAAAGGGGACAGGCGGGGTGAAAAACTGTTTTTT	CATSAKGDRRGEKLFF
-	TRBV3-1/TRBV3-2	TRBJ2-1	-	TGTGCCAGCAGCCAAGATAGGAGGCATGAGCAGTTCTTC	CASSQDRRHEQFF
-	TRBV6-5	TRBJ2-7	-	TGTGCCAGCAGGGGGGCAGGTGAATACGAGCAGTACTTC	CASRGAGEYEQYF
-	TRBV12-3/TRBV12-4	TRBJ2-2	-	TGTGCCAGCAGTTCAACGGGCACCGGGGAGCTGTTTTTT	CASSSTGTGELFF
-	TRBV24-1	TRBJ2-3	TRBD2	TGTGCCACAACCCGAGCGGGAGCGGCAGATACGCAGTATTTT	CATTRAGAADTQYF